The 15 T cell receptor beta chains presented below share a single source sample, sequenced in a study of CXCR3-negative and CXCR3-positive naive CD8 T cells. Through 5' RACE with UMI labels, the TRB cDNA libraries were prepared. TCRdb processed the 5' RACE reads again and assigns one entry to each CDR3 protein, with no DNA. This table holds 55,000 to 65,000 distinct CDR3 sequences. The specimen was naive CXCR3- CD8+ T cells from blood. Indicated subset: CD45RO-CCR7+CD27+CD95- naive CD8+ T cells lacking CXCR3 (TNR3-). The origin of the receptors is a human donor in good health. Some clones in this sample may be carry-over from other donors' samples.

This chain joins TRBV7-9 and TRBJ1-1; TCRdb indicates TRBD1, and absent DNA this call remains unverified. CDR1 is SEHNR, CDR2 FQNEAQ, per germline (reference sequence). The CDR3 has 15 residues. The CDR3: CASSVNRGMNTEAFF.

V is TRBV28 and J is TRBJ2-1; TCRdb reports TRBD2, a call that lacks DNA to check it against. Germline loops: CDR1 MDHEN, CDR2 SYDVKM. CDR3 length: 14 residues. CDR3 in amino acids: CAISLGTSLDEQFF.

The rearrangement joins TRBV27 to TRBJ2-1; with no DNA, the TCRdb D assignment of TRBD2 cannot be verified. Germline V gene lookup returns CDR1 MNHEY and CDR2 SMNVEV (reference sequence). The CDR3 runs to 15 residues. This CDR3 is CASSQGTSGVNEQFF.

V is TRBV20-1 and J is TRBJ1-1; with no DNA, the TCRdb D assignment of TRBD1 cannot be verified. This CDR3 comprises 17 residues. The germline CDR1 and CDR2 sequences are DFQATT and SNEGSKA (reference sequence). The CDR3 protein is CSARDLNRGLGNTEAFF.

V usage is TRBV3-1 and J usage is TRBJ2-2; TCRdb's assignment of TRBD2 cannot be checked, as there is no DNA. Germline V lookup: CDR1 LGHDT, CDR2 YNNKEL (reference sequence). This CDR3 region has 13 residues. CDR3 amino acids: CASSQVGGGELFF.

V and J are TRBV28 and TRBJ2-5; TCRdb indicates TRBD1, and absent DNA this call remains unverified. CDR1 and CDR2 (germline): MDHEN, SYDVKM. This CDR3 has 13 amino acids. This CDR3 reads CASSSGSQETQYF.

The rearrangement joins TRBV11-3 to TRBJ1-2. The germline CDR1 and CDR2 sequences are SGHNT and YENEEA. The CDR3 totals 16 residues. The CDR3 loop is CASSSREGRGFYGYTF.

The chain uses TRBV7-2 and TRBJ2-4. From germline, CDR1 is SGHTA and CDR2 FQGNSA. The CDR3 has 15 residues. The CDR3 spells CASSLADSSGNIQYF.

The chain couples TRBV20-1 to TRBJ2-7; TCRdb gives TRBD1 as the D gene, but with no DNA this cannot be confirmed. CDR3 length equals 13 residues. The germline CDR1 and CDR2 sequences are DFQATT and SNEGSKA (reference sequence). The CDR3 sequence is CSARTGRTYEQYF.

The chain recombines TRBV12-3 or TRBV12-4 with TRBJ2-1; TCRdb lists TRBD2, though no DNA is available to test this call. The CDR3 spans 16 residues. The CDR3 protein is CASSYTGTSGYNEQFF.

The chain has TRBV4-2 and TRBJ2-7; the TCRdb D gene call, TRBD2, has no DNA to confirm it. Germline V gives CDR1 LGHNA, CDR2 YNFKEQ. This CDR3 region has 16 residues. CDR3 residues: CASSQEFSGGSYEQYF.

The chain couples TRBV5-5 to TRBJ2-7. From germline, CDR1 is SGHKS and CDR2 YYEKEE (reference sequence). The CDR3 runs 14 residues. The CDR3 reads CASSSYLESYEQYF.

The chain carries TRBV28 and TRBJ1-5; without DNA, the TCRdb call of TRBD1 cannot be checked. In germline, CDR1 is MDHEN, CDR2 SYDVKM. The CDR3 sequence is 13 residues long. The CDR3 sequence is CASSAGDYQPQHF. Full variable domain (missing parts from reference TRBV28 and TRBJ1-5): DVKVTQSSRYLVKRTGEKVFLECVQDMDHENMFWYRQDPGLGLRLIYFSYDVKMKEKGDIPEGYSVSREKKERFSLILESASTNQTSMYLCASSAGDYQPQHFGDGTRLSIL.

This sequence joins TRBV29-1 and TRBJ2-1; the TRBD1 assignment by TCRdb is unverifiable without DNA. The CDR3 sequence is 16 residues long. Germline CDR1 and CDR2: SQVTM and ANQGSEA. This chain's CDR3 is CSVETGASSSYNEQFF.

The chain carries TRBV19 and TRBJ2-1; the TCRdb call, TRBD1, lacks DNA for checking. The CDR3 has 14 residues. Per germline, CDR1 LNHDA and CDR2 SQIVND (reference sequence). CDR3 residues: CASIGTGPYNEQFF.